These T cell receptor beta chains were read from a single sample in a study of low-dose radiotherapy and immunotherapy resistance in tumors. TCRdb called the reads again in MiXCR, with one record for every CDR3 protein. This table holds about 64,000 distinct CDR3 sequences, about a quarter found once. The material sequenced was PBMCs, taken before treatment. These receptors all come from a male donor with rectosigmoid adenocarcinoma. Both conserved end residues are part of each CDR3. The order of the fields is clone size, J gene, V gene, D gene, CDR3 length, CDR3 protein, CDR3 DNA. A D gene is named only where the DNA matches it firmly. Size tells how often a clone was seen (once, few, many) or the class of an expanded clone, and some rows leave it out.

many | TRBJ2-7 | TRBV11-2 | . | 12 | CASRRGNYEQYF | TGTGCCAGCAGGAGGGGGAACTACGAGCAGTACTTC
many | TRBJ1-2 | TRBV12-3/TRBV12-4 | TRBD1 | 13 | CASTGRQGGGYTF | TGTGCCAGCACTGGCCGACAGGGGGGTGGCTACACCTTC
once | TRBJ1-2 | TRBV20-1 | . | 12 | CSARVSGTGYTF | TGCAGTGCTAGAGTGAGTGGGACTGGCTACACCTTC
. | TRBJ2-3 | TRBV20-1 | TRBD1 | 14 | CSAGTGYNTDTQYF | TGCAGTGCTGGGACAGGGTATAACACAGATACGCAGTATTTT
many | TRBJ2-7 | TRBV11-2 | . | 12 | CASSASFYEQYF | TGTGCCAGCAGCGCGAGCTTCTACGAGCAGTACTTC
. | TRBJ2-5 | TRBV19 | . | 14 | CASSIGGPVKTQYF | TGTGCCAGTAGTATAGGTGGACCCGTCAAGACCCAGTACTTC
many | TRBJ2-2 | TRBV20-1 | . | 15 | CSAREDGPNTGELFF | TGCAGTGCTAGAGAGGACGGACCAAACACCGGGGAGCTGTTTTTT
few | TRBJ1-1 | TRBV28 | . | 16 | CASIRPYRGENTEAFF | TGTGCCAGCATTCGGCCCTACCGGGGGGAGAACACTGAAGCTTTCTTT
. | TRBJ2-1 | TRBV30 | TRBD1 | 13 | CAWGGQQYNEQFF | TGTGCCTGGGGGGGACAGCAGTACAATGAGCAGTTCTTC
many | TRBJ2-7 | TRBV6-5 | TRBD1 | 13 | CASSQGGVYEQYF | TGTGCCAGCAGCCAAGGGGGCGTTTACGAGCAGTACTTC
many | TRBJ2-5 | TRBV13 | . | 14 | CASSPRTDEETQYF | TGTGCCAGCAGCCCAAGGACAGATGAAGAGACCCAGTACTTC
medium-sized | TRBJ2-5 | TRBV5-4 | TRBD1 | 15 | CASSRLGQGEETQYF | TGTGCCAGCAGCCGCCTAGGACAGGGTGAAGAGACCCAGTACTTC
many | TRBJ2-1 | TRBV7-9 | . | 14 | CASSLEGNRDEQFF | TGTGCCAGCAGCTTAGAGGGGAATAGGGATGAGCAGTTCTTC
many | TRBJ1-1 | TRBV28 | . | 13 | CASSFGGVAEAFF | TGTGCCAGCAGTTTTGGGGGGGTGGCTGAAGCTTTCTTT
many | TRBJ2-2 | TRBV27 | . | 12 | CASSLPTGELFF | TGTGCCAGCAGTCTCCCCACCGGGGAGCTGTTTTTT
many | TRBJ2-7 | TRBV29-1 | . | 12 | CSVTGRGYEQYF | TGCAGCGTGACCGGGCGAGGATACGAGCAGTACTTC
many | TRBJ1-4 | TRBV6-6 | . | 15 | CASSLRTATNEKLFF | TGTGCCAGCAGTCTTAGGACAGCGACTAATGAAAAACTGTTTTTT
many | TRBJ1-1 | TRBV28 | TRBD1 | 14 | CASKGDRRITEAFF | TGTGCCAGCAAGGGGGACAGGAGAATCACTGAAGCTTTCTTT
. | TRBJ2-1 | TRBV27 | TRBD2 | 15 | CASSSSGRAYNEQFF | TGTGCCAGCAGTTCTAGCGGGAGAGCCTACAATGAGCAGTTCTTC
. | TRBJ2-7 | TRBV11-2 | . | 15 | CASSRSPQAIGEQYF | TGTGCCAGCAGCCGATCTCCGCAGGCTATTGGAGAGCAGTACTTC
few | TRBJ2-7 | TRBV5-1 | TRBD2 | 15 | CASSGTSGNSYEQYF | TGCGCCAGCAGCGGGACTAGCGGAAATTCCTACGAGCAGTACTTC
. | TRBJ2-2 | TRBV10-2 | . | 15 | CASRRDSGETGELFF | TGCGCCAGTCGCCGGGACTCCGGGGAGACCGGGGAGCTGTTTTTT
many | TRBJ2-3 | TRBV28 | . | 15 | CASSFVRASTDTQYF | TGTGCCAGCAGTTTCGTTAGGGCTAGCACAGATACGCAGTATTTT